The source of this T cell receptor (beta chain) is a study of cytomegalovirus exposure and HLA in healthy donors. Findings and limits, study-wide: Owing to their indistinguishability, certain V segments, notably TRBV6-2 and TRBV6-3, were excluded.

The PCR was carried out with 60 Vbeta primers and 13 Jbeta primers. Clones were sequenced by immunoSEQ multiplex PCR, and TCRdb holds only the in-frame ones, with some missing. The sample shows around 140,000 clones, around three quarters of them seen only once. This clone has more than one count but fewer than ten. Antigen: not known. Trimming stripped 0 bases from V and 6 bases from J, with 21 bases between. This CDR3 region has 17 residues. Germline-derived CDR1 and CDR2 are MGHRA and YSYEKL. The chain recombines TRBV4-1 with TRBJ2-7, with TRBD1 as a possible D gene (6 bases). The sequence was obtained from a man in his forties or fifties in good health and CMV-seronegative. What was sequenced was PBMCs. The CDR3, as DNA: TGCGCCAGCAGCCAAGACCCGACAGGATCCGTGGGTGTCGAGCAGTACTTC. Its protein is CASSQDPTGSVGVEQYF.